This T cell receptor (beta chain) was identified in a study of shared clonotypes between healthy human individuals. Clones were read by immunoSEQ multiplex PCR, and TCRdb kept only the in-frame ones, dropping some. Among about 79,000 clones, about 61% were seen once, and the ten largest hold around 50%. The CDR3 loop spans 12 amino acids. V was pared by 5 bases and J by 9 bases, with 11 bases between. Germline V gene sequence: CDR1 MGHDK, CDR2 SYGVNS. The origin of this receptor is a man aged 25-45 years in good health. The chain combines TRBV25-1 with TRBJ2-1, with D perhaps matching TRBD1 or TRBD2 (6 bases each). The source material was memory CD8+ T cells sorted from blood. Subset given: CD45RO+ cells pooled with CCR7-negative TemRA cells. DNA of the CDR3: TGTGCCAGCAGTCCCACGGGGGCTGAGCAGTTCTTC. It translates to CASSPTGAEQFF.